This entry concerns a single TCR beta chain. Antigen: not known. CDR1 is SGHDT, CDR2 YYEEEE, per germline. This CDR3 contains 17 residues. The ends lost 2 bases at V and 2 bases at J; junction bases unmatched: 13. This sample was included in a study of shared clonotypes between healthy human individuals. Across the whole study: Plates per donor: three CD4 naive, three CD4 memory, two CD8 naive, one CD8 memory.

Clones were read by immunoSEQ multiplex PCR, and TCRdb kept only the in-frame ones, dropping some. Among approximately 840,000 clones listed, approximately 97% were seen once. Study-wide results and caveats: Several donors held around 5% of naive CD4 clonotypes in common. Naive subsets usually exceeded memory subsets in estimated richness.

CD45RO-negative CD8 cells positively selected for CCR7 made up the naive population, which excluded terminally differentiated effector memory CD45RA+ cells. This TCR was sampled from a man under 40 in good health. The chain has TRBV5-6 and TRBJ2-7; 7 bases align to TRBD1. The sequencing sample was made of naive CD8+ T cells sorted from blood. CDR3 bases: TGTGCCAGCAGCTTAGCGAAGACAGGGCAGTTTGCCTACGAGCAGTACTTC. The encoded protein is CASSLAKTGQFAYEQYF.